The clone carrying this TCR beta chain was seen ten or more times. No antigen is known for it. PBMCs had their origin in fresh peripheral blood (around 10 ml). CDR3 length: 14 residues. Germline V gene sequence: CDR1 LGHDT, CDR2 YNNKEL (reference sequence). Losses at the gene ends were 4 bases for V and 11 bases for J; bases not matched to a gene: 6. The data stem from a study of Graves' ophthalmopathy and Graves' hyperthyroidism. Using RNA transcripts, the TCR beta CDR3 regions were amplified. The first-round RT-PCR employed HTBI primers together with the Qiagen OneStep RT-PCR kit. A multiplex PCR was then performed as the second round. MiXCR was run by TCRdb on the multiplex PCR reads, yielding one entry per CDR3 protein. The data show approximately 380,000 distinct CDR3 sequences, under 25% seen once. Findings and limits, study-wide: Thyroid clonotypes that were expanded above 0.001 frequency mostly also appeared in blood. Discriminating ophthalmopathy from stable hyperthyroidism, a 13-signature model attained a sensitivity of about 88% and a specificity of 81.08%.

V and J are TRBV3-1 and TRBJ1-6; 9 nucleotides line up with TRBD1. The sequence derives from a woman under 30 with stable Graves' hyperthyroidism. The sequenced material came from peripheral blood. This CDR3 reads CASSLRQGDTPLHF. CDR3 coding DNA: TGTGCCAGCAGCCTCCGACAGGGGGATACACCCCTCCACTTT.